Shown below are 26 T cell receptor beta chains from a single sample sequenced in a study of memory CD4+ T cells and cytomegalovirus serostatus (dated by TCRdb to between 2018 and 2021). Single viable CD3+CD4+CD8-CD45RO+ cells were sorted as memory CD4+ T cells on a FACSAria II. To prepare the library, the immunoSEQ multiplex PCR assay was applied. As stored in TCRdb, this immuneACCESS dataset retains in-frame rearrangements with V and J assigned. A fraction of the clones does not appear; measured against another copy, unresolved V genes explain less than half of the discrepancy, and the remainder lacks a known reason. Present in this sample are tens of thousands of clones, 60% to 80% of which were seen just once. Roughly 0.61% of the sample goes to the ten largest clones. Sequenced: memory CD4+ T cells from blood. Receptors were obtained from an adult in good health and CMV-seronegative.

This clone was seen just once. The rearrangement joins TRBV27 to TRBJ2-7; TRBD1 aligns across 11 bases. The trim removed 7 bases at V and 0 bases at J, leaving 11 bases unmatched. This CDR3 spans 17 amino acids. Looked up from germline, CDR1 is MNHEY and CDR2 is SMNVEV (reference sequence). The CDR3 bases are TGTGCCAGCAAACCGGGACAGGGGGTCCCCTCCTCCTACGAGCAGTACTTC. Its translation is CASKPGQGVPSSYEQYF.

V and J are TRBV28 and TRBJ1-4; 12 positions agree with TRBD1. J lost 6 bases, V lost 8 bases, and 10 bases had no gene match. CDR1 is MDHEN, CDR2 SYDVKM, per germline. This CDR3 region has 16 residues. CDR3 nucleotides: TGTGCCAGCTCGCATGGGGACAGGGGGCGGGATGAAAAACTGTTTTTT. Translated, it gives CASSHGDRGRDEKLFF.

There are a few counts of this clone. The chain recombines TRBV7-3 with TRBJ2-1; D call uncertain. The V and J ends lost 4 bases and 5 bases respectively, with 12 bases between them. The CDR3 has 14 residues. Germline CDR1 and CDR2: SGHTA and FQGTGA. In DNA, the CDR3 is TGTGCCAGCAGCTACTCCTCCCAAAACAATGAGCAGTTCTTC. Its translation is CASSYSSQNNEQFF. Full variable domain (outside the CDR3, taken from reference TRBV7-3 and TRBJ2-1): GAGVSQTPSNKVTEKGKYVELRCDPISGHTALYWYRQSLGQGPEFLIYFQGTGAADDSGLPNDRFFAVRPEGSVSTLKIQRTERGDSAVYLCASSYSSQNNEQFFGPGTRLTVL.

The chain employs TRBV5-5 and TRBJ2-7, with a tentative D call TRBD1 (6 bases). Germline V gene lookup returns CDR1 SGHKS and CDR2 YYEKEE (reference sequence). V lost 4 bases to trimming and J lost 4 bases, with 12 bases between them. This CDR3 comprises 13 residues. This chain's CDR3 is CASSRGHPYEQYF. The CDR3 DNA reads TGTGCCAGCAGCCGGGGACACCCTTACGAGCAGTACTTC.

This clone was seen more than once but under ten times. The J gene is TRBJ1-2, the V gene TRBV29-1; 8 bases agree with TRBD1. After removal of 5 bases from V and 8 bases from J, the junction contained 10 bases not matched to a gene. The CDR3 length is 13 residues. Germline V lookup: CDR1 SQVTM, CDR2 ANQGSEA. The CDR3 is CSVPGQVLGGYTF. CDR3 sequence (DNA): TGCAGCGTTCCGGGACAGGTGCTCGGAGGCTACACCTTC.

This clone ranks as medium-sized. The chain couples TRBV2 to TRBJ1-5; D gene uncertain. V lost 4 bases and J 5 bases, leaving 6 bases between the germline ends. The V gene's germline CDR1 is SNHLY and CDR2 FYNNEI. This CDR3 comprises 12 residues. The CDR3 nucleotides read TGTGCCAGCAGTGGGGAACATCAGCCCCAGCATTTT. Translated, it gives CASSGEHQPQHF.

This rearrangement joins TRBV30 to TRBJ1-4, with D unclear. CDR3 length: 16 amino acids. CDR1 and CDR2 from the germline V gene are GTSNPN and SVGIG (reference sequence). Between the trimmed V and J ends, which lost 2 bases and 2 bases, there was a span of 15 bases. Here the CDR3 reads CAWSLPTGWTNEKLFF. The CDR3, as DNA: TGTGCCTGGAGTCTGCCTACGGGGTGGACTAATGAAAAACTGTTTTTT.

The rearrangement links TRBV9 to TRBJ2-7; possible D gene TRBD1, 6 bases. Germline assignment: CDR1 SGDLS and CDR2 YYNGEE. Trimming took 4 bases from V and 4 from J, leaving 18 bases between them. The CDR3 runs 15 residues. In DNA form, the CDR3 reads TGTGCCAGCAGCATTCACACAGGGCAGCAGTACGAGCAGTACTTC. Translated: CASSIHTGQQYEQYF.

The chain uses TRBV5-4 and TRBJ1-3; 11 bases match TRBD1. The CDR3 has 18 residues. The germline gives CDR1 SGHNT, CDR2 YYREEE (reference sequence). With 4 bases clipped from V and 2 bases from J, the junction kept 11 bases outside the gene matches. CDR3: CASSTGGQGAPTGNTIYF. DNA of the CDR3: TGTGCCAGCAGCACCGGTGGACAGGGGGCGCCCACTGGAAACACCATATATTTT.

The CDR3 DNA is TGTGCCAGCTCACCTCTCCCGGCGAACACCGGGGAGCTGTTTTTT. It specifies CASSPLPANTGELFF. This chain connects TRBV18 to TRBJ2-2, with no clear D. Trimming removed 3 bases at V and 0 bases at J, with 8 bases between. The CDR3 sequence is 15 residues long. The germline gives CDR1 KGHSH, CDR2 LQKENI.

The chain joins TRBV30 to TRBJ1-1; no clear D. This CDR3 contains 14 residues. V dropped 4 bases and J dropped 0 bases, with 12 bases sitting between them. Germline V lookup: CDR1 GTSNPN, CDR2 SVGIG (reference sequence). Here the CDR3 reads CAWIRSAMNTEAFF. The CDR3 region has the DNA TGTGCCTGGATAAGGTCAGCTATGAACACTGAAGCTTTCTTT.

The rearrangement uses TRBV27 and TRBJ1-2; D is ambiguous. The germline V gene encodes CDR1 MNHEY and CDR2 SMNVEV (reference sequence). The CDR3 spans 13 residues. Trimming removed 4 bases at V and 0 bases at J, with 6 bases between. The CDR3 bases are TGTGCCAGCAGTTACCGGGCTAACTATGGCTACACCTTC. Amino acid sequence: CASSYRANYGYTF.

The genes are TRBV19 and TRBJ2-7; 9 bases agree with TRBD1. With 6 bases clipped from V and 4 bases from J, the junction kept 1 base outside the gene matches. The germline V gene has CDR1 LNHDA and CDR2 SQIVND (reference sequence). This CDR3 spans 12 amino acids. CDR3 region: CASSDRGYEQYF. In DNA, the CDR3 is TGTGCCAGTAGCGACAGGGGGTACGAGCAGTACTTC.

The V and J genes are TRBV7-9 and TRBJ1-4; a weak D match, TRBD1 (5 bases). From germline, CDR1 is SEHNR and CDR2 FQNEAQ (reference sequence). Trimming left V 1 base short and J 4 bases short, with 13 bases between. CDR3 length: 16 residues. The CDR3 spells CASSLGTGQVNEKLFF. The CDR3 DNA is TGTGCCAGCAGCTTAGGGACCGGACAAGTTAATGAAAAACTGTTTTTT.

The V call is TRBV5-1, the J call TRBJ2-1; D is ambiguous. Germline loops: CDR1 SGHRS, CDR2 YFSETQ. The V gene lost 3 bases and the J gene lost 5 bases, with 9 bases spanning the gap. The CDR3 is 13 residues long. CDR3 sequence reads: CASSSVRDNEQFF. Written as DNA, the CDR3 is TGCGCCAGCAGCTCGGTTCGAGACAATGAGCAGTTCTTC.

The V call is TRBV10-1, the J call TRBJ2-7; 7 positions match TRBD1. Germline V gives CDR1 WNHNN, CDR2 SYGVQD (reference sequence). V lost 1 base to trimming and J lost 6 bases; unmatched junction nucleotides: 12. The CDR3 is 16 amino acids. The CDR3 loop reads CASSEYGQGDLGEQYF. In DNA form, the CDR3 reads TGCGCCAGCAGTGAGTACGGCCAGGGGGATCTAGGCGAGCAGTACTTC.

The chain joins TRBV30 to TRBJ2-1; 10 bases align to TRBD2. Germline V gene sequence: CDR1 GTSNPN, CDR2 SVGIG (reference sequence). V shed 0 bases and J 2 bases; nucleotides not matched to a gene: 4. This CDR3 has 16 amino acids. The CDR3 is CAWSVQGTSAYNEQFF. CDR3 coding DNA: TGTGCCTGGAGTGTACAGGGGACTAGCGCCTACAATGAGCAGTTCTTC.

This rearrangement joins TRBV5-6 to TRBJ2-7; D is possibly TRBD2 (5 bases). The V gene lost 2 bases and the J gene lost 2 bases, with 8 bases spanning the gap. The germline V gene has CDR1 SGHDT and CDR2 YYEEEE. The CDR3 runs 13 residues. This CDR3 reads CASSFGMAYEQYF. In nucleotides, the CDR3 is TGTGCCAGCAGCTTCGGGATGGCCTACGAGCAGTACTTC.

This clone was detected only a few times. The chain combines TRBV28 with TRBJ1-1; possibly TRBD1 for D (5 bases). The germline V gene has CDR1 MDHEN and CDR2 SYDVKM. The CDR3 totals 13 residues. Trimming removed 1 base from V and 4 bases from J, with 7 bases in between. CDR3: CASSLSGFTEAFF. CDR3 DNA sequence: TGTGCCAGCAGTTTATCAGGGTTCACTGAAGCTTTCTTT.

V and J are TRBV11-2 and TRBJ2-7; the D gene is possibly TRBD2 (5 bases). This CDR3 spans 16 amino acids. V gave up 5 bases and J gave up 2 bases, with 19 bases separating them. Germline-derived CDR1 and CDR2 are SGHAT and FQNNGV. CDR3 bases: TGTGCCAGCAGCCCCGCGGGCGGGCCCTCCACCTACGAGCAGTACTTC. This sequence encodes CASSPAGGPSTYEQYF. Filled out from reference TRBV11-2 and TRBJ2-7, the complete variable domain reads EAGVAQSPRYKIIEKRQSVAFWCNPISGHATLYWYQQILGQGPKLLIQFQNNGVVDDSQLPKDRFSAERLKGVDSTLKIQPAKLEDSAVYLCASSPAGGPSTYEQYFGPGTRLTVT.

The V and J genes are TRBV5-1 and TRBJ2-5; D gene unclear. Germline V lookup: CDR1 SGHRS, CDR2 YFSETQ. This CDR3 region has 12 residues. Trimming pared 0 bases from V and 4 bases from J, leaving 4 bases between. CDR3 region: CASSLEGETQYF. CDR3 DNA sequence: TGCGCCAGCAGCTTGGAAGGAGAGACCCAGTACTTC.

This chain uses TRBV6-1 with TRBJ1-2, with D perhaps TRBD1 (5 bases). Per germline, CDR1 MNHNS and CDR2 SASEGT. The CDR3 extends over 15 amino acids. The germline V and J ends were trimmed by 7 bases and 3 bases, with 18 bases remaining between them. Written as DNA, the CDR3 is TGTGCCAGCACCAAAGGGGTGACGCGCTACTATGGCTACACCTTC. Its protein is CASTKGVTRYYGYTF.

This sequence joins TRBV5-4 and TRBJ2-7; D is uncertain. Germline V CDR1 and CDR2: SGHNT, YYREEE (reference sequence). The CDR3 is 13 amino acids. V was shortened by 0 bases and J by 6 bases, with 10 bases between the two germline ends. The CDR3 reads CASSLAGPGEQYF. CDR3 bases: TGTGCCAGCAGCTTGGCTGGGCCGGGCGAGCAGTACTTC.

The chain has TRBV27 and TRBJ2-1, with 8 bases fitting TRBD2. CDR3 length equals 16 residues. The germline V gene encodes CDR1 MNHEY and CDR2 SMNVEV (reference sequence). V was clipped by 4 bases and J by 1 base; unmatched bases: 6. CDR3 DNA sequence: TGTGCCAGCAGTTGGGGACGCGGGAGGTCCTACAATGAGCAGTTCTTC. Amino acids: CASSWGRGRSYNEQFF.

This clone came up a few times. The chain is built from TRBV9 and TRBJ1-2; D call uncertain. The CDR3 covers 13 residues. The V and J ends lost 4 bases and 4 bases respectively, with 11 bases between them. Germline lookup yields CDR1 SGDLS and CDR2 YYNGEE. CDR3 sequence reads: CASSPDGLYGYTF. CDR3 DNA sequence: TGTGCCAGCAGCCCGGACGGCCTCTATGGCTACACCTTC.

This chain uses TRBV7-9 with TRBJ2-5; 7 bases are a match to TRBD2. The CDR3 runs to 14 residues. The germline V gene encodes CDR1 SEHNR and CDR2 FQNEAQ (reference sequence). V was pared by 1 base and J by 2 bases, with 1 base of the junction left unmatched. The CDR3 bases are TGTGCCAGCAGCTTAGGGGGGGGACAAGAGACCCAGTACTTC. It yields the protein CASSLGGGQETQYF.